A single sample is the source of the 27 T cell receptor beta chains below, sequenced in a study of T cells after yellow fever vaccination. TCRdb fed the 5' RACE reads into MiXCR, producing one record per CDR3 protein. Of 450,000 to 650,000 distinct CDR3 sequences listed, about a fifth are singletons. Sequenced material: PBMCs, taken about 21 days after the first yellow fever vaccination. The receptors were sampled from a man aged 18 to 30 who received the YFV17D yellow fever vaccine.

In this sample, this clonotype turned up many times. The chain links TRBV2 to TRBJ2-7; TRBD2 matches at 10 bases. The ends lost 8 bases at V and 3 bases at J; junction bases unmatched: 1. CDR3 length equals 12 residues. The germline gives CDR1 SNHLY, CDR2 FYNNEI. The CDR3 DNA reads TGTGCCAGCGGGACTAGCGACTACGAGCAGTACTTC. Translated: CASGTSDYEQYF.

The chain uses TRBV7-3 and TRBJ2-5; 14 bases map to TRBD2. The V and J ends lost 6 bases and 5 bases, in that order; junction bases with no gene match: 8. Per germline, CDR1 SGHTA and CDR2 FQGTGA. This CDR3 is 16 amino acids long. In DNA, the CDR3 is TGTGCCAGCAGTTCCTGGACTAGCGGGGGGCAGGAGACCCAGTACTTC. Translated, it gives CASSSWTSGGQETQYF.

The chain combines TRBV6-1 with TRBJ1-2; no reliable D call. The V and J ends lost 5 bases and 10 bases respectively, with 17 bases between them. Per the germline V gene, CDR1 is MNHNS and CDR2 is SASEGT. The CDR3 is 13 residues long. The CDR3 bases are TGTGCCAGCAGTCCTTGGACGGCACATGACTACACCTTC. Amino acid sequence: CASSPWTAHDYTF.

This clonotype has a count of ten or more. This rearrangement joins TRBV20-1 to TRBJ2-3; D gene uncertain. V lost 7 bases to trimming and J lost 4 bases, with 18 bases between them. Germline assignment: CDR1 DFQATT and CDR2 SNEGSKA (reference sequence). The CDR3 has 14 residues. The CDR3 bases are TGCAGTGTTTTCAAGGCCGGCGCCGCAGATACGCAGTATTTT. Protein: CSVFKAGAADTQYF.

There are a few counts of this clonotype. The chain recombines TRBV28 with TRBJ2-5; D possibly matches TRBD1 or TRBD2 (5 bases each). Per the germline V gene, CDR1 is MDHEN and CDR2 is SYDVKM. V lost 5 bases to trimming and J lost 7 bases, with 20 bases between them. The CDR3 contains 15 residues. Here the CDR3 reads CASSPDPEQRGTQYF. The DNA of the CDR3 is TGTGCCAGCAGTCCCGACCCCGAGCAGAGGGGGACCCAGTACTTC.

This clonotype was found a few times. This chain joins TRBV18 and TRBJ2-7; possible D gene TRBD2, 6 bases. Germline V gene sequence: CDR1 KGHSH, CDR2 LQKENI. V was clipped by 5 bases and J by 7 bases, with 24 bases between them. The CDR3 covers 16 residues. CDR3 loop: CASSAISSGLDAEQYF. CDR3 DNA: TGTGCCAGCTCAGCGATTTCCTCGGGACTGGACGCGGAGCAGTACTTC.

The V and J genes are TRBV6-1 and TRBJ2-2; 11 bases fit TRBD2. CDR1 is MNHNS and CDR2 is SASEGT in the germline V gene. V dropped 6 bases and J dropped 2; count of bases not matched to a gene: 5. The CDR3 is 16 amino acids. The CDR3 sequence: CASSPGLAVNTGELFF. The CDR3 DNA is TGTGCCAGCAGCCCGGGACTAGCGGTAAACACCGGGGAGCTGTTTTTT.

For the CDR3, the DNA is TGTGCCAGCAGCCGGGGGGCCAGGGGAAATCAGCCCCAGCATTTT. It encodes CASSRGARGNQPQHF. The rearrangement uses TRBV7-9 and TRBJ1-5, with TRBD1 as a possible D gene (6 bases). Trimming took off 5 bases at V and 4 bases at J, with 15 bases between the two ends. The CDR3 totals 15 residues. Per germline, CDR1 SEHNR and CDR2 FQNEAQ (reference sequence).

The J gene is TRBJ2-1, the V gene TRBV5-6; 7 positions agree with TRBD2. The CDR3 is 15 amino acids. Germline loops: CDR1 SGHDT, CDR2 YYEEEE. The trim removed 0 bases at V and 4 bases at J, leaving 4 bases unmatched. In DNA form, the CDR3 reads TGTGCCAGCAGCTTGGATCCAGCGGGGTACAATGAGCAGTTCTTC. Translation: CASSLDPAGYNEQFF. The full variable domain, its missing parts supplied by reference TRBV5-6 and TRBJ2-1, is DAGVTQSPTHLIKTRGQQVTLRCSPKSGHDTVSWYQQALGQGPQFIFQYYEEEERQRGNFPDRFSGHQFPNYSSELNVNALLLGDSALYLCASSLDPAGYNEQFFGPGTRLTVL.

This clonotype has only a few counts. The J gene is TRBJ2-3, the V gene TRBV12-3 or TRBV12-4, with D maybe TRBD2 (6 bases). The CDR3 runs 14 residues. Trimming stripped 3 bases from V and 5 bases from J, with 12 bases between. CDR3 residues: CASSFSGEVDTQYF. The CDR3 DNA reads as TGTGCCAGCAGTTTTTCCGGGGAGGTAGATACGCAGTATTTT.

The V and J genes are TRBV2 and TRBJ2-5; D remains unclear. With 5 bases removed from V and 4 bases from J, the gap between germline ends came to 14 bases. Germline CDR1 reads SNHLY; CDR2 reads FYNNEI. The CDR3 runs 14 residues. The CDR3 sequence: CASSRYSAGETQYF. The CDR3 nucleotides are TGTGCCAGCAGTAGATACTCCGCCGGAGAGACCCAGTACTTC.

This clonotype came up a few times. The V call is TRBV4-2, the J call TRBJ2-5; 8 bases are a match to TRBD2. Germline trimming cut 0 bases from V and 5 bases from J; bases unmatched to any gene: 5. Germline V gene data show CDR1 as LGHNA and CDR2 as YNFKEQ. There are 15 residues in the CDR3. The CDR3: CASSQDRSGVETQYF. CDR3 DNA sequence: TGTGCCAGCAGCCAAGATCGTAGCGGGGTGGAGACCCAGTACTTC.

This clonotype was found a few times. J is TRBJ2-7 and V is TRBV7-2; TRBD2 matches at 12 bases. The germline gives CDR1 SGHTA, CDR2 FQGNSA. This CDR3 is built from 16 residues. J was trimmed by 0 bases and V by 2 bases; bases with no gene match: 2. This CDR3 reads CASSLSTSGSSYEQYF. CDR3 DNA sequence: TGTGCCAGCAGCTTATCGACTAGCGGGAGCTCCTACGAGCAGTACTTC.

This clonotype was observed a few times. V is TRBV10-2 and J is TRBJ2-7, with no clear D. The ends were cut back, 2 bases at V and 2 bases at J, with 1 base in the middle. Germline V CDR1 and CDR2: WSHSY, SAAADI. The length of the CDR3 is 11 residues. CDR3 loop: CASSEAYEQYF. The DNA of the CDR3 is TGCGCCAGCAGTGAGGCCTACGAGCAGTACTTC.

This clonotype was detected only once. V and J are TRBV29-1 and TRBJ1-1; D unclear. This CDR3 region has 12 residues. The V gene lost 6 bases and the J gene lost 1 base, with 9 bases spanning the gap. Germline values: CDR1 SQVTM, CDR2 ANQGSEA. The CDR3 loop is CSVGGRNTEAFF. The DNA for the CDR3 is TGCAGCGTGGGCGGGAGGAACACTGAAGCTTTCTTT.

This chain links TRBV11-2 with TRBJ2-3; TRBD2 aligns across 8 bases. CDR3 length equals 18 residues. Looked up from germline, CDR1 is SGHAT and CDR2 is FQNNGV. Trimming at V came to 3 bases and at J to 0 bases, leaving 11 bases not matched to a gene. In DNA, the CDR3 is TGTGCCAGCAGCTTCCAATTTGCCGGCGGGGGGAGCACAGATACGCAGTATTTT. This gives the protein CASSFQFAGGGSTDTQYF.

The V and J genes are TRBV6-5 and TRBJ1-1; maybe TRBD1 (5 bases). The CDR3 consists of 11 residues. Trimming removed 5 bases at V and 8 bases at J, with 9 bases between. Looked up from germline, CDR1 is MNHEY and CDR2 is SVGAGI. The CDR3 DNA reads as TGTGCCAGCAGTCGTCCAGGGGAAGCTTTCTTT. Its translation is CASSRPGEAFF.

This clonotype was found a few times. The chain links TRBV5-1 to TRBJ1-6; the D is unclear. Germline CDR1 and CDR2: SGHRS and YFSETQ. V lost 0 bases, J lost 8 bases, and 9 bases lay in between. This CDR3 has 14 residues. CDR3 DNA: TGCGCCAGCAGCTTGGTAGAGGGAGATTCACCCCTCCACTTT. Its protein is CASSLVEGDSPLHF.

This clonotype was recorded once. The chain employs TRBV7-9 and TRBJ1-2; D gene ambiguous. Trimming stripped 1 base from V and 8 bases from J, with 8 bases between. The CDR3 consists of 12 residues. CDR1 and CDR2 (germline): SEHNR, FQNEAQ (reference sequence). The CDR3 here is CASSLGEGGYTF. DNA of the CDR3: TGTGCCAGCAGCTTAGGAGAAGGGGGCTACACCTTC.

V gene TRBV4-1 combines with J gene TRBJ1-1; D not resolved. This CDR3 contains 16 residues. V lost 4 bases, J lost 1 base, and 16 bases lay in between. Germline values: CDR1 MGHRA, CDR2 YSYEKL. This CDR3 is CASSPRVSYPNTEAFF. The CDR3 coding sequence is TGCGCCAGCAGCCCCCGGGTTTCTTACCCGAACACTGAAGCTTTCTTT.

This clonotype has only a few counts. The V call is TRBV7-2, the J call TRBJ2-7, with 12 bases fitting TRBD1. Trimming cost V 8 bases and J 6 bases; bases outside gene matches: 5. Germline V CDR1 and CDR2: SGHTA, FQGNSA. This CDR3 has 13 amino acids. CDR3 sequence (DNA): TGTGCCAGCGCCGGGACAGGGGGCAGCGAGCAGTACTTC. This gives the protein CASAGTGGSEQYF.

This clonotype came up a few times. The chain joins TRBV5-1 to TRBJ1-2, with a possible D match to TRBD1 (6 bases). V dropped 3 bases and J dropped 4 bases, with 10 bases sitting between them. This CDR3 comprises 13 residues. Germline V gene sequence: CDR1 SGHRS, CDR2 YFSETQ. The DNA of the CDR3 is TGCGCCAGCAGCTCGGACAGCGGCTATGGCTACACCTTC. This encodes CASSSDSGYGYTF.

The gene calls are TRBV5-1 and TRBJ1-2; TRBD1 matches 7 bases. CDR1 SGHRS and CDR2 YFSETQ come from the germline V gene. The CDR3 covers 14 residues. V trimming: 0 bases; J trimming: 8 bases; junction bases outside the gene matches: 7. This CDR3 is CASSLGQGGVGYTF. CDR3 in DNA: TGCGCCAGCAGCTTGGGACAGGGAGGGGTCGGCTACACCTTC.

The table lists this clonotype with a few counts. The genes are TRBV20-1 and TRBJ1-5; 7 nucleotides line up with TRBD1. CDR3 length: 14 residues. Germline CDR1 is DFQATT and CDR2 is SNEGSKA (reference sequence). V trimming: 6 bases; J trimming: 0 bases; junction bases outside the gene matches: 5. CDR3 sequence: CSARDSFSNQPQHF. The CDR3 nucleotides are TGCAGTGCCCGGGACAGCTTTAGCAATCAGCCCCAGCATTTT.

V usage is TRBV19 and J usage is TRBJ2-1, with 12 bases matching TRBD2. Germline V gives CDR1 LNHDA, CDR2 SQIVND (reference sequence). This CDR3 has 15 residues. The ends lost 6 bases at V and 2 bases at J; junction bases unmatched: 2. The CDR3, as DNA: TGTGCCAGTAGCCGACTAGCGGGGGCCTACAATGAGCAGTTCTTC. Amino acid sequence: CASSRLAGAYNEQFF.

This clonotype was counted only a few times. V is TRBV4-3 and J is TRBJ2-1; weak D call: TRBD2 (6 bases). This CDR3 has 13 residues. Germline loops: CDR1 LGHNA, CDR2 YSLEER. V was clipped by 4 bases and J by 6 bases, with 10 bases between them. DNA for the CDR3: TGCGCCAGCAGCCCCTTCGGGAGCAATGAGCAGTTCTTC. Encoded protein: CASSPFGSNEQFF.

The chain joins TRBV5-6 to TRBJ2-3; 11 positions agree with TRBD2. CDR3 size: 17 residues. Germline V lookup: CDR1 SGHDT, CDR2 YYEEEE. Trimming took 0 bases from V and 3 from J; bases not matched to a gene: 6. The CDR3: CASSLEASGGTTDTQYF. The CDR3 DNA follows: TGTGCCAGCAGCTTGGAGGCTAGCGGGGGGACAACAGATACGCAGTATTTT.